This TCR beta chain is from a study of blood T cell repertoires in COVID-19. Turning to the study itself: Samples came from the United States, Italy and Spain, spanning acute and convalescent COVID-19.

Methods used by the authors: Estimated nucleated cell counts came from reference gene primer amplification. Produced via immunoSEQ multiplex PCR; TCRdb's table is partial and in-frame only. Clone size and V and J calls were adopted from that table, with D and trimming inferred from the DNA. This sample yields 150,000 or so clones, of which approximately 90% are seen a single time; roughly 3.9% belongs to the top ten. Germline CDR1 is MDHEN and CDR2 is SYDVKM. The ends lost 3 bases at V and 6 bases at J; junction bases unmatched: 6. The CDR3 consists of 14 residues. Recruitment covered about 25 US areas and drew participants whose ages spanned roughly 18 to 90 years. People in the exposed group encountered a COVID-19 case within 2 weeks before entering the study.

Sequencing was done on a sample of PBMCs or T cells enriched from blood (not recorded which). The origin of this receptor is a woman aged 40-49 years who had been exposed to COVID-19. The chain uses TRBV28 and TRBJ1-2, with 8 bases fitting TRBD1. CDR3 amino acids: CASSFGQGSDGYTF. The CDR3 DNA is TGTGCCAGCAGTTTTGGACAGGGAAGCGATGGCTACACCTTC.